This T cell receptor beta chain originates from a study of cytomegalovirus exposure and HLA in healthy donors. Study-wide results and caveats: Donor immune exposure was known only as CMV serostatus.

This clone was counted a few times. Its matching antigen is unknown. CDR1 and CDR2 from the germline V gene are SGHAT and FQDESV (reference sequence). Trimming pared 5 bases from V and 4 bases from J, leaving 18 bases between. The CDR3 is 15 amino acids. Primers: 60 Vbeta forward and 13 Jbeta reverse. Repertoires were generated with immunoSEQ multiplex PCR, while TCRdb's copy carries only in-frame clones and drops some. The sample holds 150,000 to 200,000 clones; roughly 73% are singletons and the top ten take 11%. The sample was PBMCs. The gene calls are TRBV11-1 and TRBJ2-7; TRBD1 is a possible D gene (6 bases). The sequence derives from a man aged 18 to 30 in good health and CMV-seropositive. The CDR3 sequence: CASSPNTGMGYEQYF. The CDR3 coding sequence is TGTGCCAGCAGCCCGAATACAGGGATGGGATACGAGCAGTACTTC.